These 27 T cell receptor beta chains share one sample of origin, sequenced in a study of neurological immune-mediated disorders. Time point in this sample: technical triplicate 1. TCRdb processed the 5' RACE reads anew with MiXCR; each CDR3 protein has one entry. This table has about 24,000 distinct CDR3 sequences, about 13% appearing once. The sample comprised CD4+ T cells from blood. The source is a female donor with HTLV-1-associated myelopathy (HAM/TSP).

This clonotype was seen at least ten times. The chain joins TRBV10-1 to TRBJ2-2, with D possibly matching TRBD1 (5 bases). V lost 3 bases and J 1 base, leaving 9 bases between the germline ends. This CDR3 is 15 amino acids long. Germline values: CDR1 WNHNN, CDR2 SYGVQD (reference sequence). DNA for the CDR3: TGCGCCAGCAGTGATCCAGGGATGAACACCGGGGAGCTGTTTTTT. Its translation is CASSDPGMNTGELFF.

At least ten counts were recorded for this clonotype. V and J are TRBV5-1 and TRBJ1-1; 10 bases align to TRBD1. From germline, CDR1 is SGHRS and CDR2 YFSETQ. Trimming removed 6 bases from V and 3 bases from J; junction bases left unmatched: 2. The length of the CDR3 is 13 residues. DNA for the CDR3: TGCGCCAGCATTGGGACAGGGGACACTGAAGCTTTCTTT. Protein sequence: CASIGTGDTEAFF.

This clonotype was seen ten or more times. This rearrangement joins TRBV20-1 to TRBJ2-2; D not resolved. Deletions cut 0 bases from V and 1 base from J, with 6 bases between. This CDR3 region has 14 residues. Germline V gene lookup returns CDR1 DFQATT and CDR2 SNEGSKA (reference sequence). In DNA, the CDR3 is TGCAGTGCTAGAGATTGGCAGAACACCGGGGAGCTGTTTTTT. Translation gives CSARDWQNTGELFF.

This clonotype was recorded at least ten times. The gene calls are TRBV7-2 and TRBJ2-1, with D unresolved. The germline gives CDR1 SGHTA, CDR2 FQGNSA. The CDR3 runs to 16 residues. Trimming took off 2 bases at V and 0 bases at J, with 11 bases between the two ends. The CDR3, as DNA: TGTGCCAGCAGCTTATCAGGCGCAAGCTCCTACAATGAGCAGTTCTTC. Translation gives CASSLSGASSYNEQFF.

This clonotype came up many times. The chain recombines TRBV5-5 with TRBJ1-4; D call uncertain. CDR3 length: 14 amino acids. In germline, CDR1 is SGHKS, CDR2 YYEKEE (reference sequence). The V end was cut by 2 bases, the J end by 0 bases, with 5 bases between. The CDR3 loop is CASSFQPTNEKLFF. In DNA form, the CDR3 reads TGTGCCAGCAGCTTCCAGCCAACTAATGAAAAACTGTTTTTT.

This clonotype was observed many times. V gene TRBV28 combines with J gene TRBJ1-6; no definite D call. The V end was cut by 7 bases, the J end by 8 bases, with 9 bases between. Germline lookup yields CDR1 MDHEN and CDR2 SYDVKM. The CDR3 contains 12 residues. The DNA for the CDR3 is TGTGCCAGCACCCTAAGTGATTCACCCCTCCACTTT. It yields the protein CASTLSDSPLHF.

This clonotype was seen repeatedly, ten times or more. The genes are TRBV20-1 and TRBJ1-5; D gene unclear. Germline CDR1 reads DFQATT; CDR2 reads SNEGSKA (reference sequence). This CDR3 spans 14 amino acids. V lost 3 bases to trimming and J lost 0 bases, with 9 bases between them. The DNA for the CDR3 is TGCAGTGCTAGGGACGGCTATAGCAATCAGCCCCAGCATTTT. This sequence encodes CSARDGYSNQPQHF.

This clonotype was seen ten or more times. The gene calls are TRBV7-2 and TRBJ2-4; 15 bases agree with TRBD2. Unmatched junction bases numbered 2, after V lost 1 base and J lost 1 base. The CDR3 length is 18 residues. Germline CDR1 is SGHTA and CDR2 is FQGNSA. CDR3 amino acids: CASSLEGLAGGAKNIQYF. CDR3 bases: TGTGCCAGCAGCTTAGAGGGACTAGCGGGGGGTGCCAAAAACATTCAGTACTTC.

In its sample, this clonotype was seen many times. V and J are TRBV3-1 and TRBJ1-1; D gene ambiguous. This CDR3 contains 13 residues. V was clipped by 2 bases and J by 2 bases, with 6 bases between them. Germline CDR1 reads LGHDT; CDR2 reads YNNKEL (reference sequence). CDR3 in DNA: TGTGCCAGCAGCCAAAACAGTAACACTGAAGCTTTCTTT. Amino acid sequence: CASSQNSNTEAFF.

This clonotype was seen at least ten times. Compared with germline, one end of the junction differs, possibly owing to a read error. The chain has TRBV2 and TRBJ1-5; D gene uncertain. CDR1 SNHLY and CDR2 FYNNEI come from the germline V gene. This CDR3 spans 15 amino acids. Written as DNA, the CDR3 is TGTGTCAGCAGTGAGGTGGGGTTCAGCAATCAGCCCCAGCATTTT. Translating gives CVSSEVGFSNQPQHF.

There are many counts of this clonotype. The chain links TRBV6-5 to TRBJ2-2; no reliable D call. Germline V gene data show CDR1 as MNHEY and CDR2 as SVGAGI. This CDR3 has 12 residues. V lost 4 bases, J lost 7 bases, and 7 bases lay in between. The chain's CDR3 is CASSSNSGELFF. The CDR3 DNA follows: TGTGCCAGCAGTTCTAATAGCGGGGAGCTGTTTTTT.

Ten or more counts support this clonotype. The chain carries TRBV25-1 and TRBJ2-3; perhaps TRBD1 as D (6 bases). CDR1 and CDR2 from the germline V gene are MGHDK and SYGVNS. Between the trimmed V and J ends, which lost 6 bases and 5 bases, there was a span of 9 bases. The length of the CDR3 is 12 residues. Written as DNA, the CDR3 is TGTGCCAGCAGCGAACAGGGAGATACGCAGTATTTT. It encodes CASSEQGDTQYF.

The sample holds many counts of this clonotype. V gene TRBV5-1 combines with J gene TRBJ2-3; weak D call: TRBD1 (6 bases). V was cut by 0 bases and J by 0 bases, with 14 bases left in between. The length of the CDR3 is 17 residues. CDR1 and CDR2 (germline): SGHRS, YFSETQ. The CDR3 sequence: CASSLESGQTSTDTQYF. The DNA of the CDR3 is TGCGCCAGCAGCTTGGAGAGCGGACAGACTAGCACAGATACGCAGTATTTT.

This clonotype was recorded many times. The V and J genes are TRBV20-1 and TRBJ2-1; TRBD1 matches 9 bases. The CDR3 has 14 amino acids. Looked up from germline, CDR1 is DFQATT and CDR2 is SNEGSKA (reference sequence). Trimming took 0 bases from V and 6 from J; bases not matched to a gene: 3. CDR3 region: CSARDGTGINEQFF. CDR3 bases: TGCAGTGCTAGAGACGGGACAGGGATCAATGAGCAGTTCTTC.

This clonotype was seen ten or more times. The chain carries TRBV18 and TRBJ1-1; tentatively, D is TRBD1 (5 bases). Germline CDR1 is KGHSH and CDR2 is LQKENI. The CDR3 spans 16 residues. V was clipped by 2 bases and J by 2 bases, with 15 bases between them. The CDR3 protein is CASSPGAGRDNTEAFF. CDR3 nucleotide sequence: TGTGCCAGCTCACCAGGGGCGGGCAGGGATAACACTGAAGCTTTCTTT. Together with reference TRBV18 and TRBJ1-1, the CDR3 gives the full variable domain: NAGVMQNPRHLVRRRGQEARLRCSPMKGHSHVYWYRQLPEEGLKFMVYLQKENIIDESGMPKERFSAEFPKEGPSILRIQQVVRGDSAAYFCASSPGAGRDNTEAFFGQGTRLTVV.

At least ten counts were recorded for this clonotype. The chain couples TRBV18 to TRBJ2-7; no definite D call. The V end was cut by 4 bases, the J end by 0 bases, with 4 bases between. This CDR3 is built from 12 residues. The germline V gene has CDR1 KGHSH and CDR2 LQKENI. The CDR3 reads CASSQGSYEQYF. The CDR3 DNA reads as TGTGCCAGCTCACAGGGCTCCTACGAGCAGTACTTC.

The V and J genes are TRBV30 and TRBJ1-2; 8 bases fit TRBD1. V lost 1 base, J lost 4 bases, and 2 bases stayed unmatched. This CDR3 is 13 amino acids long. Germline CDR1 reads GTSNPN; CDR2 reads SVGIG (reference sequence). The CDR3 DNA reads TGTGCCTGGAGTGCTCAGGGGGCCTATGGCTACACCTTC. Protein sequence: CAWSAQGAYGYTF.

This clonotype was detected many times. J is TRBJ2-3 and V is TRBV20-1; no clear D. CDR1 DFQATT and CDR2 SNEGSKA come from the germline V gene (reference sequence). V lost 0 bases, J lost 2 bases, and 9 bases lay in between. There are 14 residues in the CDR3. The CDR3 sequence: CSAREAPTTDTQYF. DNA of the CDR3: TGCAGTGCTAGAGAGGCCCCAACCACAGATACGCAGTATTTT.

This clonotype was observed many times. The rearrangement joins TRBV3-1 to TRBJ1-3; D remains unclear. The CDR3 extends over 14 amino acids. Germline CDR1 and CDR2: LGHDT and YNNKEL (reference sequence). Trimming took 1 base from V and 0 from J, leaving 4 bases between them. In nucleotides, the CDR3 is TGTGCCAGCAGCCAAGGGGGCTCTGGAAACACCATATATTTT. Translated, it gives CASSQGGSGNTIYF.

This clonotype was recorded many times. The rearrangement joins TRBV18 to TRBJ1-5, with 7 bases lining up with TRBD1. Germline-derived CDR1 and CDR2 are KGHSH and LQKENI. After removal of 3 bases from V and 0 bases from J, the junction contained 8 bases not matched to a gene. The CDR3 covers 17 residues. The CDR3 here is CASSPRIGGSSNQPQHF. The CDR3 DNA reads TGTGCCAGCTCACCTAGAATAGGGGGCTCTAGCAATCAGCCCCAGCATTTT. Full variable domain (rest looked up from reference TRBV18 and TRBJ1-5): NAGVMQNPRHLVRRRGQEARLRCSPMKGHSHVYWYRQLPEEGLKFMVYLQKENIIDESGMPKERFSAEFPKEGPSILRIQQVVRGDSAAYFCASSPRIGGSSNQPQHFGDGTRLSIL.

The sample holds many counts of this clonotype. CDR3 amino acids: CSVEDLEEIAQFF. CDR3 bases: TGCAGCGTTGAAGATCTTGAGGAAATTGCGCAGTTCTTC. V gene TRBV29-1 combines with J gene TRBJ2-1, with D unresolved. V was clipped by 0 bases and J by 12 bases, with 15 bases between them. The CDR3 loop spans 13 amino acids. Germline CDR1 SQVTM, CDR2 ANQGSEA.

There are many counts of this clonotype. V is TRBV20-1 and J is TRBJ2-1; unclear D gene. The germline V gene encodes CDR1 DFQATT and CDR2 SNEGSKA (reference sequence). This CDR3 comprises 12 residues. V gave up 3 bases and J gave up 9 bases, with 12 bases separating them. The CDR3 nucleotides read TGCAGTGCTAGGTTTGCGACAACTGAGCAGTTCTTC. It is translated as CSARFATTEQFF.

This clonotype was observed at least ten times. This rearrangement joins TRBV7-2 to TRBJ2-2; D is unresolved. Germline V gene lookup returns CDR1 SGHTA and CDR2 FQGNSA. V was cut by 1 base and J by 2 bases, with 8 bases left in between. The CDR3 is made up of 15 amino acids. The CDR3 is CASSLVGRNTGELFF. CDR3 nucleotides: TGTGCCAGCAGCTTAGTGGGCAGAAACACCGGGGAGCTGTTTTTT.

There are many counts of this clonotype. The chain carries TRBV28 and TRBJ2-3; D may be TRBD1 or TRBD2 (5 bases each). Germline V CDR1 and CDR2: MDHEN, SYDVKM. The V end was cut by 5 bases, the J end by 5 bases, with 5 bases between. This CDR3 contains 11 residues. The CDR3 loop reads CASSGGDTQYF. CDR3 nucleotides: TGTGCCAGCAGTGGGGGAGATACGCAGTATTTT.

There are a few counts of this clonotype. Because the CDR3's place on the DNA is in doubt, the DNA is left out and the CDR3 is given as listed by TCRdb. The chain is built from TRBV5-1 and TRBJ2-3; the table's D call of TRBD1 was not tested on the DNA. Germline V CDR1 and CDR2: SGHRS, YFSETQ. The CDR3 is made up of 21 amino acids, end residues included. CDR3 region: CASSFYICSATLQGVTDTQYF.

This clonotype was seen repeatedly, ten times or more. The rearrangement joins TRBV10-2 to TRBJ2-7; D is unresolved. Germline lookup yields CDR1 WSHSY and CDR2 SAAADI. Trimming took off 0 bases at V and 5 bases at J, with 11 bases between the two ends. The CDR3 consists of 14 residues. This CDR3 is CASSESGVRHEQYF. The CDR3, as DNA: TGCGCCAGCAGTGAGTCTGGCGTTCGCCACGAGCAGTACTTC.

This clonotype showed up many times. CDR3 sequence (DNA): TGCGCCAGCAGCCAAGTTGAGGGAACTGGAAACACCATATATTTT. This sequence encodes CASSQVEGTGNTIYF. The chain employs TRBV4-3 and TRBJ1-3; D is uncertain. Trimming pared 1 base from V and 2 bases from J, leaving 9 bases between. The CDR3 spans 15 residues. The germline gives CDR1 LGHNA, CDR2 YSLEER.